The 4 T cell receptor beta chains reported below all come from one sample, sequenced in a study of OX40 agonist ivuxolimab in advanced cancers. TCRdb keeps only in-frame clones here, not all; method: immunoSEQ multiplex PCR. This table has more than 75,000 clones, approximately 90% appearing once. The sequencing here drew on CD4+ or CD8+ T cells sorted from blood, taken in a trial of the OX40 agonist ivuxolimab. The receptors were gathered from an adult with an advanced solid tumor such as melanoma, head and neck, liver or kidney cancer.

The rearrangement uses TRBV5-4 and TRBJ2-5; 9 bases line up with TRBD2. Germline values: CDR1 SGHNT, CDR2 YYREEE (reference sequence). The V segment lost 4 bases and the J segment 5 bases; nucleotides outside the gene matches: 9. The CDR3 covers 15 residues. This chain's CDR3 is CASSPGLAVGETQYF. In nucleotides, the CDR3 is TGTGCCAGCAGCCCGGGACTAGCCGTGGGGGAGACCCAGTACTTC.

The chain is built from TRBV11-2 and TRBJ2-3, with TRBD2 matching 9 bases. Losses at the gene ends were 5 bases for V and 0 bases for J; bases not matched to a gene: 9. This CDR3 is built from 17 residues. CDR1 SGHAT and CDR2 FQNNGV come from the germline V gene. The CDR3 region has the DNA TGTGCCAGCAGCAGGGGGGCTAGCGGGACTAGCACAGATACGCAGTATTTT. Residues: CASSRGASGTSTDTQYF. Full variable domain (missing parts from reference TRBV11-2 and TRBJ2-3): EAGVAQSPRYKIIEKRQSVAFWCNPISGHATLYWYQQILGQGPKLLIQFQNNGVVDDSQLPKDRFSAERLKGVDSTLKIQPAKLEDSAVYLCASSRGASGTSTDTQYFGPGTRLTVL.

V and J are TRBV2 and TRBJ2-2, with no clear D. The CDR3 sequence is 13 residues long. Trimming removed 4 bases at V and 5 bases at J, with 8 bases between. Germline V gene data show CDR1 as SNHLY and CDR2 as FYNNEI. Here the CDR3 DNA reads TGTGCCAGCAGTGTGATGAGGACCGGGGAGCTGTTTTTT. This sequence encodes CASSVMRTGELFF.

The J gene is TRBJ2-2, the V gene TRBV5-8; D remains ambiguous. Germline values: CDR1 SGHTS, CDR2 YDEGEE. The germline V and J ends were trimmed by 1 base and 3 bases, with 10 bases remaining between them. There are 15 residues in the CDR3. CDR3 sequence (DNA): TGTGCCAGCAGCTTGAAACAGCCCTACACCGGGGAGCTGTTTTTT. Residues: CASSLKQPYTGELFF.